This T cell receptor beta chain was retrieved from a study of blood T cells in healthy people across ages (dated by TCRdb to 2014 to 2015). Study-level background: In model experiments, roughly one uniquely barcoded TCR beta cDNA molecule per two T cells was captured by template switching. To track age-related changes in TCR beta repertoire diversity, the study relied on deep sequencing normalized with unique cDNA molecular identifiers. Donors were grouped into four age groups: young (average roughly 16 years), middle-aged (about 38), aged (62) and long-lived (just over 80). To avoid experimental bias, donors of different ages were distributed randomly across sequencing lanes. The study analyzed two additional independent replicas of 1 million unique cDNA reads from the same blood draw for two donors, one aged 18 to 30 and one aged 80 or older. What the authors observed across the whole study: Since profiling was done on bulk unsorted PBMCs, naive and antigen-experienced compartments could not be conclusively compared. A strong correlation was found between observed TCR beta diversity and the percentage of naive T cells measured by flow cytometry. As age increased, observed TCR beta diversity per million T cells dropped in a roughly linear way, and a significant reduction was already evident by age 40. Estimates of total diversity based on one million sequenced T cells were considered lower bounds and underestimates. Compared with the aged group, more naive CD4+ T cells, fewer expanded clones and increased TCR diversity were shown by the long-lived group, suggesting age selection. Donor CMV infection status was unknown, potentially confounding age-related changes in expanded clonotypes.

Including cysteine and phenylalanine, the CDR3 has 12 amino acids. Only CDR3 DNA remains: 36 bases, in frame from the first base. CDR1 MGHDK and CDR2 SYGVNS are derived from the germline V gene. V is pared back by 6 bases and J by 4 bases, with 8 bases lying between the germline termini. Receptor libraries were prepared by 5' RACE. Sequenced using an Illumina HiSeq 2500. A second PCR of roughly 6 to 11 cycles was run with a J-beta primer mix and a sample-barcoded 5' primer. Each TCR beta cDNA molecule received a unique molecular identifier from a template-switch 5' adaptor carrying 12 random nucleotides. Each sample yielded at least 3 million CDR3-containing paired-end reads. The Mint cDNA synthesis kit, primed by a TRBC-specific oligonucleotide, was used to synthesize first-strand cDNA from all RNA. Following uracil-DNA glycosylase treatment, a first 18-cycle PCR with universal primers M1SS and BC2_uni_R was performed on all cDNA. On the study's bioinformatics: Each sample was normalized by randomly selecting 1 million high-quality reads, each carrying a distinct molecular identifier. Reads sharing molecular identifiers were discarded rather than binned into consensus sequences. MiTCR, set to a Q25 quality threshold and the strictest error-elimination algorithm, was used for CDR3 identification, clonotype clustering and error correction. A nonparametric unseen species model with Euler transformation was used to estimate lower-bound total TCR beta diversity. The public reads were run again by TCRdb, first through fastp at Q25 and then through MiXCR, and only productive beta chains were kept. All rows with the same CDR3 protein become a single entry with the most common DNA and genes. The V and J calls were determined by TCRdb, not by the authors. The sample has over 1,200,000 distinct CDR3 sequences on record, approximately 59% of them singletons. Jointly, the top ten make up roughly 6.3% of the sample.

The 40 or so donors, aged roughly 6 to 95 years, were systemically healthy Caucasian individuals from Russia. Each donor gave 9.5 to 10 milliliters of peripheral blood, drawn into EDTA-treated Vacutainer tubes. Ficoll-Paque density-gradient centrifugation was used to isolate PBMCs, with at least 6.5 million per sample. Trizol reagent was used to extract total RNA from the PBMCs, yielding at least 6 micrograms per sample. The percentages of naive CD45RAhigh/CD27high T cells were determined by flow cytometry on a PBMC aliquot from every donor. Comments on this clonotype: Its recognized antigen is unknown. A much larger clonotype is one base distant, so this may be a read error.

The chain was built from TRBV25-1 and TRBJ2-3, with the D gene call left open. This clonotype was sampled from a man aged 18 to 29 in good health. The specimen sequenced was blood. The nucleotide sequence reads TGTGCCAGCAGGGTGTGGGCAGATACGCAGTATTTT. It specifies CASRVWADTQYF.